These T cell receptor beta chains were read from a single sample in a study of blood T cell repertoires in COVID-19. The repertoire was sequenced with immunoSEQ multiplex PCR; TCRdb's copy has only in-frame clones and lacks some. The repertoire holds roughly 380,000 clones, about 90% seen once, with 2.5% to 3% in the top ten. Material: PBMCs or T cells enriched from blood (not recorded which). These receptors all come from a woman aged 25 to 39 who had recovered from COVID-19. CDR3s include the opening cysteine and the closing phenylalanine or tryptophan. D genes are given only for firm matches. Some rows have no size entry. The others give once, few or many, or a class for an expanded clone.

j_call	cdr3_length	clone_size	d_call	v_call	cdr3_nt	cdr3_aa
TRBJ2-7	15	-	-	TRBV3-1/TRBV3-2	TGTGCCAGCAGCCAAAATCTAGCGTACTCCTACGAGCAGTACTTC	CASSQNLAYSYEQYF
TRBJ2-7	14	-	-	TRBV7-2	TGTGCCAGCAGCTTCAGCGACGGTGCCTACGAGCAGTACTTC	CASSFSDGAYEQYF
TRBJ2-7	16	-	TRBD1	TRBV5-1	TGCGCCAGCAGCTTGGCCGGGACAGGGAGAGGCGGCGAGCAGTACTTC	CASSLAGTGRGGEQYF
TRBJ2-3	14	-	-	TRBV20-1	TGCAGTGCTAGTTTACAGGGTCCCACAGATACGCAGTATTTT	CSASLQGPTDTQYF
TRBJ2-3	15	-	TRBD2	TRBV4-1	TGCGCCAGCAGCCAAGCACTAGCGGGGGCGGATACGCAGTATTTT	CASSQALAGADTQYF
TRBJ1-1	12	-	-	TRBV28	TGTGCCAGCAGTCAGACAGGTTGGGGAGCTTTCTTT	CASSQTGWGAFF
TRBJ1-5	16	-	TRBD1	TRBV30	TGTGCCTGGAGTGTACAGGGGACTTATAGCAATCAGCCCCAGCATTTT	CAWSVQGTYSNQPQHF
TRBJ2-2	12	-	TRBD1	TRBV19	TGTGCCAGTTCCAGGGGGACCGGGGAGCTGTTTTTT	CASSRGTGELFF
TRBJ1-1	18	-	-	TRBV4-2	TGTGCCAGCAGCCAAGATTCCGGGAGGGGCGTAGGCTATACTGAAGCTTTCTTT	CASSQDSGRGVGYTEAFF
TRBJ2-1	14	-	TRBD1	TRBV11-1	TGTGCCAGCAGCTTAGTGGACAGGGAATATGAGCAGTTCTTC	CASSLVDREYEQFF
TRBJ1-5	16	-	TRBD1	TRBV5-6	TGTGCCAGCAGCCCGTGGGGCAGGGGGCTTAATCAGCCCCAGCATTTT	CASSPWGRGLNQPQHF
TRBJ2-7	14	-	TRBD1	TRBV15	TGTGCCACCAGCAGAAGAGGACAGGGCTACGAGCAGTACTTC	CATSRRGQGYEQYF
TRBJ1-1	18	-	TRBD1	TRBV7-9	TGTGCCAGCAGCTTAGTCGGGACAGGCATAAAAATGGACACTGAAGCTTTCTTT	CASSLVGTGIKMDTEAFF
TRBJ1-1	16	-	TRBD1	TRBV5-1	TGCGCCAGCAGCTTGGATCGGACAGGAGTGAACACTGAAGCTTTCTTT	CASSLDRTGVNTEAFF
TRBJ1-3	15	-	-	TRBV10-3	TGTGCCATCAGCCAGGCGAGGGACTCTGGAAACACCATATATTTT	CAISQARDSGNTIYF
TRBJ1-1	14	-	TRBD1	TRBV19	TGTGCCAGTAGTCCCCGGGACAGGGGGAATAAAGCTTTCTTT	CASSPRDRGNKAFF
TRBJ2-3	19	-	-	TRBV4-1	TGCGCCAGCAGCCAAGACGACCAGGGGACCCTTTGGGGCACAGATACGCAGTATTTT	CASSQDDQGTLWGTDTQYF
TRBJ1-3	17	-	TRBD1	TRBV28	TGTGCCAGCAGTGGCAGCCGGGGACAGACCTCTGGAAACACCATATATTTT	CASSGSRGQTSGNTIYF
TRBJ2-7	15	-	TRBD2	TRBV7-6	TGTGCCAGCAGCCCGTTGGCGGGAGGTCCTTACGAGCAGTACTTC	CASSPLAGGPYEQYF
TRBJ2-3	14	-	-	TRBV3-1/TRBV3-2	TGTGCCAGCAGCCAAGGGTACAACACAGATACGCAGTATTTT	CASSQGYNTDTQYF
TRBJ1-1	15	few	-	TRBV7-8	TGTGCCAGCAGCCCCCGTTCGGGTCTTAACACTGAAGCTTTCTTT	CASSPRSGLNTEAFF
TRBJ2-1	14	-	TRBD2	TRBV19	TGTGCCAGTAGTTGGGGGGGAATCTACAATGAGCAGTTCTTC	CASSWGGIYNEQFF
TRBJ1-2	14	-	-	TRBV4-1	TGCGCCAGCAGCCAAGACAGGATCAACTATGGCTACACCTTC	CASSQDRINYGYTF
TRBJ2-7	13	-	TRBD2	TRBV28	TGTGCCAGCATGGGACTAGCGGGAGTCGAGCAGTACTTC	CASMGLAGVEQYF
TRBJ1-1	15	-	-	TRBV5-1	TGCGCCAGCAGCGTGGATCCACAGGGGAACACTGAAGCTTTCTTT	CASSVDPQGNTEAFF
TRBJ1-2	15	-	-	TRBV2	TGTGCCAGCAGTGAAGCGCTTCAGGGCCCCTTTGGCTACACCTTC	CASSEALQGPFGYTF
TRBJ2-1	15	once	TRBD2	TRBV2	TGTGCCAGCATGACTAGCGGGGGGGCTCGGAATGAGCAGTTCTTC	CASMTSGGARNEQFF
TRBJ1-5	17	-	TRBD1	TRBV19	TGTGCCAGTAGTATAGTTCAGGGGGCTAACGGCAATCAGCCCCAGCATTTT	CASSIVQGANGNQPQHF
TRBJ2-5	16	-	TRBD1	TRBV4-1	TGCGCCAGCAGCCACCCCGGAGACAGGGCCCAAGAGACCCAGTACTTC	CASSHPGDRAQETQYF
TRBJ1-5	15	-	TRBD1	TRBV3-1/TRBV3-2	TGTGCCAGCAGCCAAGCACAGGGGTTAGGTCAGCCCCAGCATTTT	CASSQAQGLGQPQHF
TRBJ1-2	13	-	-	TRBV6-5	TGTGCCAGCAGTATGACGGAGAACTATGGCTACACCTTC	CASSMTENYGYTF
TRBJ1-5	15	-	-	TRBV27	TGTGCCAGCAGTTGGACTGCTAATAGCAATCAGCCCCAGCATTTT	CASSWTANSNQPQHF
TRBJ2-3	16	-	-	TRBV7-9	TGTGCCAGCAGCTTAGTTGTGGGGCCCAGCACAGATACGCAGTATTTT	CASSLVVGPSTDTQYF
TRBJ1-3	15	-	-	TRBV6-5	TGTGCCAGCAGTTCATCGACAGGCTCTGGAAACACCATATATTTT	CASSSSTGSGNTIYF
TRBJ1-2	14	-	-	TRBV18	TGTGCCAGCTCACCCGCCGGGGGAGACTATGGCTACACCTTC	CASSPAGGDYGYTF
TRBJ2-7	15	-	-	TRBV14	TGTGCCAGCAGCCTTCTCCCGGGGTCCTCCTACGAGCAGTACTTC	CASSLLPGSSYEQYF
TRBJ2-3	15	once	TRBD2	TRBV2	TGTGCCAGCGGGAGCGGGGGGGCCAGCACAGATACGCAGTATTTT	CASGSGGASTDTQYF